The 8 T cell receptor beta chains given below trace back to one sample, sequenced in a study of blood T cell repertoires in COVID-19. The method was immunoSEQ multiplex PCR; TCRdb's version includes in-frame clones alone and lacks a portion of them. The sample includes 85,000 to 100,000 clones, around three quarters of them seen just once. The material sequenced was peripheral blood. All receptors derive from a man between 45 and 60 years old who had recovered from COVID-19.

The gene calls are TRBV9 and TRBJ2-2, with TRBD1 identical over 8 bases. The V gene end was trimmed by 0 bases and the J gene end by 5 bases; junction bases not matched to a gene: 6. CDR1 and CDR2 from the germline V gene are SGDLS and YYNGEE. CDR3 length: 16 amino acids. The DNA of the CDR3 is TGTGCCAGCAGCGTAGCATCAGGGGGCCGTACCGGGGAGCTGTTTTTT. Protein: CASSVASGGRTGELFF.

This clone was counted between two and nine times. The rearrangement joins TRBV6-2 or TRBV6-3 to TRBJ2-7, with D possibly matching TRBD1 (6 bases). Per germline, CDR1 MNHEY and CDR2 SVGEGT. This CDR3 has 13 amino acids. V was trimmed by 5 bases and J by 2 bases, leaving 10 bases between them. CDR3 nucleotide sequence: TGTGCCAGCAGTCGGACAGCCCCCTACGAGCAGTACTTC. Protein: CASSRTAPYEQYF.

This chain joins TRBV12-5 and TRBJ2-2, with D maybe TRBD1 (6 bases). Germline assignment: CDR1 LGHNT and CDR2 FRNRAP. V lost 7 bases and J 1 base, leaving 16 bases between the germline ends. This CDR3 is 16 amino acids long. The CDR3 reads CASAPDWTVNTGELFF. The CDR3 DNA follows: TGTGCTAGTGCCCCCGACTGGACAGTGAACACCGGGGAGCTGTTTTTT.

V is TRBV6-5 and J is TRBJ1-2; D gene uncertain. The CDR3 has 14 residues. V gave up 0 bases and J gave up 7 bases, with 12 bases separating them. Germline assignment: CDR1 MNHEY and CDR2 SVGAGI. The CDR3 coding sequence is TGTGCCAGCAGTTACTCGACTACCCCGTCTGGCTACACCTTC. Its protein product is CASSYSTTPSGYTF.

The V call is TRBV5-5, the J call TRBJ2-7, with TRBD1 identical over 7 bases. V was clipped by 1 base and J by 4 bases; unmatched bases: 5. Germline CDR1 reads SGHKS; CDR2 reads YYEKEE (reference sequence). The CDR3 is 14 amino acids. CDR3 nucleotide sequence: TGTGCCAGCAGCTTGAGGGGGCAGAAATACGAGCAGTACTTC. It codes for CASSLRGQKYEQYF. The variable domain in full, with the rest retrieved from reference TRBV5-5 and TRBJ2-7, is DAGVTQSPTHLIKTRGQQVTLRCSPISGHKSVSWYQQVLGQGPQFIFQYYEKEERGRGNFPDRFSARQFPNYSSELNVNALLLGDSALYLCASSLRGQKYEQYFGPGTRLTVT.

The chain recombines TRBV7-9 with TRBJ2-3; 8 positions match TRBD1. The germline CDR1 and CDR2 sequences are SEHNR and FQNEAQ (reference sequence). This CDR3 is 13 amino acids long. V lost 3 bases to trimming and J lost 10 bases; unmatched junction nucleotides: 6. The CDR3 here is CASSFSQGDSQYF. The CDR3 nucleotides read TGTGCCAGCAGCTTCTCACAGGGGGATTCGCAGTATTTT. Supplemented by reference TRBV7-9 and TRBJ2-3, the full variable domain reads DTGVSQNPRHKITKRGQNVTFRCDPISEHNRLYWYRQTLGQGPEFLTYFQNEAQLEKSRLLSDRFSAERPKGSFSTLEIQRTEQGDSAMYLCASSFSQGDSQYFGPGTRLTVL.

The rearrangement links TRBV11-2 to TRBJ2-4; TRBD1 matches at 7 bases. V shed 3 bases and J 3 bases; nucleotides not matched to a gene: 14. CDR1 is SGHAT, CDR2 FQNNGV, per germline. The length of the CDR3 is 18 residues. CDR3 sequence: CASSFTSLTGDGKNIQYF. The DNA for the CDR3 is TGTGCCAGCAGCTTTACGTCATTAACAGGGGATGGCAAAAACATTCAGTACTTC.

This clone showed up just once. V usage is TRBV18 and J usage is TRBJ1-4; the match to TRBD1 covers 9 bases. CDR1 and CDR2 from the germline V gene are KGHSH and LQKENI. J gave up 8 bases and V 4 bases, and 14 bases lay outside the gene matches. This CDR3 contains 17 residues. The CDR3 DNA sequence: TGTGCCAGCTCACTAGAAAGAAGCGGACAGGGGTTCGAAAAACTGTTTTTT. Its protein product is CASSLERSGQGFEKLFF.